The entry below describes one TCR beta chain. The target antigen is unknown. Clones were sequenced by immunoSEQ multiplex PCR, and TCRdb holds only the in-frame ones, with some missing. The sample lists more than 30,000 clones; 78% were seen once. This entry belongs to a study of T cells in localized non-small cell lung cancer. Whole-study findings and limits: Uninvolved adjacent lung showed peak T cell clonality, exceeding tumor. Of the top 100 tumor clones, median about 56 were in adjacent lung, 25 to 35 among its top 100. Overall survival was longer when the density of T cells in the blood was higher. Analysis by sequencing included only one tumor region, so heterogeneity remains possible.

The CDR3 is 15 residues long. The ends were cut back, 4 bases at V and 0 bases at J, with 12 bases in the middle. The germline CDR1 and CDR2 sequences are LNHDA and SQIVND (reference sequence). The material was peripheral blood, obtained before any cancer treatment. The chain links TRBV19 to TRBJ1-1, with D maybe TRBD1 (6 bases). The TCR originated in a male donor aged 60 or older with stage II squamous cell lung carcinoma. The DNA for the CDR3 is TGTGCCAGTAGTAGGGCAGGGGCCATGAACACTGAAGCTTTCTTT. Protein sequence: CASSRAGAMNTEAFF. Using reference TRBV19 and TRBJ1-1 for the parts outside the CDR3, the full variable domain is DGGITQSPKYLFRKEGQNVTLSCEQNLNHDAMYWYRQDPGQGLRLIYYSQIVNDFQKGDIAEGYSVSREKKESFPLTVTSAQKNPTAFYLCASSRAGAMNTEAFFGQGTRLTVV.